This entry describes one T cell receptor beta chain. This CDR3 has 15 amino acids. Germline CDR1 and CDR2: MNHEY and SVGEGT. With 5 bases removed from V and 2 bases from J, the gap between germline ends came to 14 bases. The data belong to a study of T cell responses to AZD1222 COVID-19 vaccine. Sequencing used immunoSEQ multiplex PCR; TCRdb keeps in-frame clones, though not all of them. The sample has 97,000 or so clones, about 85% seen once. V and J are TRBV6-2 or TRBV6-3 and TRBJ2-3, with D possibly being TRBD1 (5 bases). Source: peripheral blood, taken on day 0 of AZD1222 vaccination. The TCR was taken from an adult in good health. CDR3 residues: CASSLGHAFTDTQYF. The DNA for the CDR3 is TGTGCCAGCAGTCTGGGGCACGCGTTCACAGATACGCAGTATTTT.